These 29 T cell receptor beta chains share one sample of origin, sequenced in a study of CD8+CD57+ T cells in acquired aplastic anemia. Template material for TCR beta VDJ and CDR3 profiling consisted of genomic DNA. TCRdb independently ran MiXCR on the reads; one entry per CDR3 protein. The sample holds a few hundred thousand distinct CDR3 sequences, roughly 45% seen once. Previously, flow cytometry had revealed CD8+CD57+ cell expansion in the patients chosen for sequencing. Sequenced material: sorted CD4+, CD8+, or CD8+CD57+ T cells (not recorded which) from PBMCs. The receptors stem from a human donor with aplastic anemia.

As regards this clonotype: Given a much more abundant clone one base away, this may be a read error. V is TRBV7-2 and J is TRBJ1-1; weak D call: TRBD1 (5 bases). Germline V CDR1 and CDR2: SGHTA, FQGNSA. This CDR3 has 15 residues. The ends were cut back, 0 bases at V and 5 bases at J, with 13 bases in the middle. CDR3 amino acids: CASSLAGGGETEAFF. The CDR3 region has the DNA TGTGCCAGCAGCTTAGCGGGGGGGGGGGAGACTGAAGCTTTCTTT.

This clonotype was counted at least ten times. The rearrangement joins TRBV5-1 to TRBJ1-1, with D perhaps matching TRBD1 (6 bases). In germline, CDR1 is SGHRS, CDR2 YFSETQ. V gave up 4 bases and J gave up 8 bases, with 15 bases separating them. The CDR3 length is 13 residues. The CDR3 DNA follows: TGCGCCAGCAGCCCCCCCACACAGGGAGAAGCTTTCTTT. Translated: CASSPPTQGEAFF.

This clonotype was found many times. The V gene is TRBV2, the J gene TRBJ2-6, with TRBD1 matching over 9 bases. Germline V gene sequence: CDR1 SNHLY, CDR2 FYNNEI. The CDR3 is 16 amino acids. V lost 6 bases, J lost 4 bases, and 7 bases stayed unmatched. The CDR3 nucleotides are TGTGCCAGCAGACGCCGGGACAGGGCCGGGGCCAACGTCCTGACTTTC. Translated, it gives CASRRRDRAGANVLTF.

The rearrangement joins TRBV4-1 to TRBJ1-3, with D hard to call. This CDR3 is 16 amino acids long. Germline V gene data show CDR1 as MGHRA and CDR2 as YSYEKL. The V end was cut by 1 base, the J end by 2 bases, with 12 bases between. The CDR3, as DNA: TGCGCCAGCAGCCAAGCGGGGTCATCGGCTGGAAACACCATATATTTT. The encoded protein is CASSQAGSSAGNTIYF.

The chain links TRBV7-9 to TRBJ2-2, with TRBD2 identical over 12 bases. V shed 5 bases and J 4 bases; nucleotides not matched to a gene: 5. Germline loops: CDR1 SEHNR, CDR2 FQNEAQ (reference sequence). The CDR3 is 16 residues long. The CDR3 sequence is CASSASGGAVTGELFF. Here the CDR3 DNA reads TGTGCCAGCAGCGCTAGCGGGGGGGCGGTCACCGGGGAGCTGTTTTTT.

The chain combines TRBV9 with TRBJ2-2, with a weak D call TRBD1 (5 bases). Germline assignment: CDR1 SGDLS and CDR2 YYNGEE. V lost 4 bases and J lost 7, with 11 bases in between. There are 13 residues in the CDR3. CDR3 bases: TGTGCCAGCAGCCAAGGGGCTAGCGGGGAGCTGTTTTTT. Protein product: CASSQGASGELFF.

The chain couples TRBV10-2 to TRBJ2-7; no clear D gene. The V end was cut by 2 bases, the J end by 4 bases, with 15 bases between. There are 15 residues in the CDR3. CDR1 and CDR2 from the germline V gene are WSHSY and SAAADI. In DNA form, the CDR3 reads TGCGCCAGCAGTGAGGTTGCAGGAAATCGGTACGAGCAGTACTTC. As protein: CASSEVAGNRYEQYF.

This clonotype was observed a handful of times. The chain has TRBV15 and TRBJ2-7; 8 bases map to TRBD1. This CDR3 region has 15 residues. Germline V gene sequence: CDR1 LNHNV, CDR2 YYDKDF (reference sequence). J gave up 9 bases and V 3 bases, and 13 bases lay outside the gene matches. CDR3 region: CATSREADRVEGQYF. CDR3 DNA: TGTGCCACCAGCAGGGAGGCGGACAGGGTGGAGGGGCAGTACTTC.

The V and J genes are TRBV2 and TRBJ1-3; TRBD1 is a possible D gene (6 bases). From germline, CDR1 is SNHLY and CDR2 FYNNEI. V gave up 7 bases and J gave up 0 bases, with 13 bases separating them. CDR3 size: 15 residues. The CDR3 protein is CASKVGQSSGNTIYF. The CDR3 DNA is TGTGCCAGCAAAGTTGGACAGAGCTCTGGAAACACCATATATTTT.

A remark on this clonotype: The conserved final phenylalanine or tryptophan is absent from the CDR3, which likely points to a read error. The gene calls are TRBV19 and TRBJ1-1, with D perhaps TRBD1 (6 bases). CDR3 length: 17 residues. Germline assignment: CDR1 LNHDA and CDR2 SQIVND (reference sequence). The chain's CDR3 is CASSYPSMGQKNTAAFL. CDR3 coding DNA: TGTGCCAGTAGTTATCCCTCCATGGGACAAAAGAACACTGCAGCTTTCCTT.

This clonotype was counted many times. The chain couples TRBV6-5 to TRBJ1-2; TRBD1 matches at 10 bases. Germline loops: CDR1 MNHEY, CDR2 SVGAGI. Trimming removed 0 bases from V and 2 bases from J; junction bases left unmatched: 3. CDR3 length: 16 amino acids. The CDR3 DNA is TGTGCCAGCAGTTACTCGGGACAGGGGCGCAACTATGGCTACACCTTC. Encoded protein: CASSYSGQGRNYGYTF.

V gene TRBV29-1 combines with J gene TRBJ1-1; the D is unclear. V was clipped by 6 bases and J by 8 bases, with 16 bases between them. Germline lookup yields CDR1 SQVTM and CDR2 ANQGSEA. The CDR3 length is 12 residues. CDR3 sequence: CSVASNGREAFF. The CDR3 nucleotides read TGCAGCGTGGCGTCTAATGGTAGAGAAGCTTTCTTT. The full variable domain, rest sourced from reference TRBV29-1 and TRBJ1-1, is SAVISQKPSRDICQRGTSLTIQCQVDSQVTMMFWYRQQPGQSLTLIATANQGSEATYESGFVIDKFPISRPNLTFSTLTVSNMSPEDSSIYLCSVASNGREAFFGQGTRLTVV.

The chain uses TRBV2 and TRBJ1-1; 12 bases map to TRBD1. The junction had 2 bases not matched to a gene; V was cut back by 4 bases and J by 5 bases. Germline lookup yields CDR1 SNHLY and CDR2 FYNNEI. This CDR3 contains 14 residues. CDR3 bases: TGTGCCAGCAGTGGGGACAGGGGGCTGACTGAAGCTTTCTTT. Protein: CASSGDRGLTEAFF. The full variable domain, its missing parts supplied by reference TRBV2 and TRBJ1-1, is EPEVTQTPSHQVTQMGQEVILRCVPISNHLYFYWYRQILGQKVEFLVSFYNNEISEKSEIFDDQFSVERPDGSNFTLKIRSTKLEDSAMYFCASSGDRGLTEAFFGQGTRLTVV.

J is TRBJ2-5 and V is TRBV2; weak D call: TRBD2 (5 bases). The CDR3 covers 12 residues. V gave up 3 bases and J gave up 3 bases, with 5 bases separating them. Germline values: CDR1 SNHLY, CDR2 FYNNEI. The CDR3 DNA reads as TGTGCCAGCAGTGAGAGGGAAGAGACCCAGTACTTC. Translated, it gives CASSEREETQYF.

The genes are TRBV7-9 and TRBJ2-5; D remains ambiguous. The CDR3 sequence is 16 residues long. The germline V gene has CDR1 SEHNR and CDR2 FQNEAQ (reference sequence). The V end lost 3 bases, the J end lost 5 bases, and 19 bases lay between the germline ends. DNA of the CDR3: TGTGCCAGCAGCTTGGTAGGACCCATGGGCTTGGAGACCCAGTACTTC. Amino acids: CASSLVGPMGLETQYF. Supplemented by reference TRBV7-9 and TRBJ2-5, the full variable domain reads DTGVSQNPRHKITKRGQNVTFRCDPISEHNRLYWYRQTLGQGPEFLTYFQNEAQLEKSRLLSDRFSAERPKGSFSTLEIQRTEQGDSAMYLCASSLVGPMGLETQYFGPGTRLLVL.

This clonotype was seen ten or more times. V gene TRBV24-1 combines with J gene TRBJ1-5; D might be TRBD1 (5 bases). The CDR3 is 16 residues long. Germline assignment: CDR1 KGHDR and CDR2 SFDVKD. The V and J ends lost 2 bases and 4 bases respectively, with 14 bases between them. CDR3 residues: CATSDWYRSGNQPQHF. In DNA form, the CDR3 reads TGTGCCACCAGTGATTGGTACAGGTCGGGGAATCAGCCCCAGCATTTT.

The V and J genes are TRBV18 and TRBJ1-4; TRBD1 matches at 8 bases. Per germline, CDR1 KGHSH and CDR2 LQKENI. The CDR3 runs to 15 residues. After removal of 6 bases from V and 8 bases from J, the junction contained 11 bases not matched to a gene. DNA for the CDR3: TGTGCCAGCTCTCGAGGCAGGGGGCGAAAAGAAAAACTGTTTTTT. Its protein is CASSRGRGRKEKLFF.

This clonotype was recorded many times. The J gene is TRBJ2-2, the V gene TRBV11-2; 8 bases line up with TRBD1. The CDR3 totals 15 residues. CDR1 and CDR2 from the germline V gene are SGHAT and FQNNGV. The J segment lost 4 bases and the V segment lost 4 bases, leaving 5 bases of the junction unmatched. The CDR3 protein is CASSSQGGVTGELFF. DNA of the CDR3: TGTGCCAGCAGCTCACAGGGGGGCGTCACCGGGGAGCTGTTTTTT.

This clonotype was seen only a few times. CDR3 sequence reads: CASRESYAEAFF. The CDR3 DNA is TGTGCCAGCCGGGAAAGTTACGCTGAAGCTTTCTTT. The V call is TRBV6-5, the J call TRBJ1-1; D is uncertain. V was pared by 8 bases and J by 6 bases, with 13 bases between. The CDR3 length is 12 residues. Per the germline V gene, CDR1 is MNHEY and CDR2 is SVGAGI.

The V gene is TRBV20-1, the J gene TRBJ1-2, with 7 bases matching TRBD1. Unmatched junction bases numbered 12, after V lost 3 bases and J lost 8 bases. CDR1 DFQATT and CDR2 SNEGSKA come from the germline V gene (reference sequence). There are 14 residues in the CDR3. The CDR3 loop is CSASPPTGEFGYTF. For the CDR3, the DNA is TGCAGTGCTAGCCCCCCCACAGGGGAATTCGGCTACACCTTC.

The V and J genes are TRBV20-1 and TRBJ2-5; 14 bases are a match to TRBD2. V dropped 3 bases and J dropped 5; count of bases not matched to a gene: 5. CDR1 and CDR2 from the germline V gene are DFQATT and SNEGSKA (reference sequence). This CDR3 is 15 amino acids long. CDR3 bases: TGCAGTGCTAGGACTAGCGGGGGGGCGGAGGAGACCCAGTACTTC. Amino acid sequence: CSARTSGGAEETQYF.

The V gene is TRBV20-1, the J gene TRBJ1-1, with 9 nucleotides matching TRBD1. Per germline, CDR1 DFQATT and CDR2 SNEGSKA (reference sequence). After removal of 2 bases from V and 9 bases from J, the junction contained 10 bases not matched to a gene. The CDR3 has 14 amino acids. CDR3 sequence: CSARNPGQGPQAFF. CDR3 in DNA: TGCAGTGCTAGAAACCCGGGACAGGGTCCCCAAGCTTTCTTT.

This clonotype was counted at least ten times. V usage is TRBV5-1 and J usage is TRBJ2-6; 8 bases agree with TRBD2. The CDR3 runs to 19 residues. Germline CDR1 reads SGHRS; CDR2 reads YFSETQ. After removal of 2 bases from V and 0 bases from J, the junction contained 10 bases not matched to a gene. CDR3 loop: CASSFLTGGGFSGANVLTF. The CDR3 DNA sequence: TGCGCCAGCAGCTTTCTGACGGGGGGGGGCTTCTCTGGGGCCAACGTCCTGACTTTC.

J is TRBJ2-5 and V is TRBV7-6, with D perhaps TRBD2 (6 bases). Germline CDR1 is SGHVS and CDR2 is FNYEAQ. Trimming shortened V by 5 bases and J by 3 bases, and 16 bases separated the two germline ends. The CDR3 length is 15 residues. The DNA of the CDR3 is TGTGCCAGCAGCGCACAAGCGGGTTCCAAAGAGACCCAGTACTTC. Protein sequence: CASSAQAGSKETQYF.

V usage is TRBV20-1 and J usage is TRBJ2-3; 13 nucleotides agree with TRBD2. This CDR3 has 13 residues. The V gene's germline CDR1 is DFQATT and CDR2 SNEGSKA (reference sequence). Trimming cost V 7 bases and J 5 bases; bases outside gene matches: 3. CDR3 in amino acids: CSGLAGGRDTQYF. For the CDR3, the DNA is TGCAGTGGACTAGCGGGGGGCAGAGATACGCAGTATTTT.

Worth noting for this clonotype: A clone one base away is much larger, so this may be a read error. The genes are TRBV5-1 and TRBJ2-2, with D perhaps TRBD1 (6 bases). Per the germline V gene, CDR1 is SGHRS and CDR2 is YFSETQ. The CDR3 consists of 16 residues. The CDR3 protein is CVSMDGTLSHTGELFF. DNA for the CDR3: TGCGTCAGCATGGACGGGACACTTTCCCACACCGGGGAGCTGTTTTTT.

This clonotype was seen only a few times. A much larger clone is a single base away; this may be a read error. The CDR3 does not end in the conserved phenylalanine or tryptophan, so this is likely a read error. This chain uses TRBV7-9 with TRBJ1-5; 8 bases map to TRBD1. The CDR3 is 14 amino acids. Germline V gene lookup returns CDR1 SEHNR and CDR2 FQNEAQ (reference sequence). J lost 5 bases, V lost 3 bases, and 3 bases had no gene match. This CDR3 reads CASSFSQGDQPQHL. CDR3 DNA sequence: TGTGCCAGCAGCTTTTCACAGGGGGATCAGCCCCAGCATCTT.

This clonotype was detected many times. The genes are TRBV7-3 and TRBJ2-7; 9 bases agree with TRBD1. Per germline, CDR1 SGHTA and CDR2 FQGTGA. V was pared by 3 bases and J by 2 bases, with 5 bases of the junction left unmatched. The CDR3 totals 15 residues. Written as DNA, the CDR3 is TGTGCCAGCAGCTTTGATCGGGACAGGGCCTACGAGCAGTACTTC. The encoded protein is CASSFDRDRAYEQYF.

This chain joins TRBV29-1 and TRBJ2-7, with D perhaps matching TRBD1 (6 bases). The V end lost 4 bases, the J end lost 5 bases, and 12 bases lay between the germline ends. Germline V lookup: CDR1 SQVTM, CDR2 ANQGSEA. The CDR3 is 12 amino acids. The CDR3 protein is CSVATGVDEQYF. For the CDR3, the DNA is TGCAGCGTTGCGACAGGTGTGGACGAGCAGTACTTC.